Listed below are T cell receptor beta chains from one sample, sequenced in a study of cytomegalovirus exposure and HLA in healthy donors. Produced via immunoSEQ multiplex PCR; TCRdb's table is partial and in-frame only. The sample holds more than 95,000 clones, 70% to 80% seen once. The sequenced sample was PBMCs. These receptors all come from a man aged 40-50 years in good health and CMV-seropositive. The CDR3 runs from the conserved cysteine through the conserved F or W. Fields, in order: V gene, J gene, clone size, D gene, CDR3 protein, CDR3 DNA. The D gene is left open where the match is weak. Size values are once, few and many counts, or a class for expanded clones, and some rows have none.

TRBV30	TRBJ1-4	-	-	CAWSVGSSDEKLFF	TGTGCCTGGAGTGTTGGCAGTTCCGATGAAAAACTGTTTTTT
TRBV6-5	TRBJ1-3	-	-	CASSLGGGSGNTIYF	TGTGCCAGCAGCCTCGGGGGGGGCTCTGGAAACACCATATATTTT
TRBV10-3	TRBJ1-2	-	TRBD1	CAISEEGAYGYTF	TGTGCCATCAGTGAGGAGGGGGCCTATGGCTACACCTTC
TRBV5-4	TRBJ2-5	few	-	CASSSAGEGQETQYF	TGTGCCAGCAGCTCCGCAGGAGAGGGCCAAGAGACCCAGTACTTC
TRBV28	TRBJ2-7	-	-	CASNTGQLYEQYF	TGTGCCAGCAACACCGGACAGCTCTACGAGCAGTACTTC
TRBV6-5	TRBJ2-2	-	TRBD2	CASRTVAGGPGELFF	TGTGCCAGCAGAACTGTAGCGGGAGGGCCCGGGGAGCTGTTTTTT
TRBV19	TRBJ1-4	-	-	CASSIVGEFNEKLFF	TGTGCCAGTAGTATAGTTGGGGAGTTTAATGAAAAACTGTTTTTT
TRBV6-1	TRBJ1-1	-	-	CASSRGVTEAFF	TGTGCCAGCAGTCGGGGAGTCACTGAAGCTTTCTTT
TRBV9	TRBJ2-6	-	-	CASSVGGVPSSGANVLTF	TGTGCCAGCAGCGTAGGGGGGGTCCCCAGCTCTGGGGCCAACGTCCTGACTTTC
TRBV7-9	TRBJ1-2	-	TRBD1	CASSFPGQGLYGYTF	TGTGCCAGCAGCTTTCCGGGACAGGGGCTCTATGGCTACACCTTC
TRBV5-1	TRBJ1-1	-	-	CASSSQANTEAFF	TGCGCCAGCAGCTCCCAGGCGAACACTGAAGCTTTCTTT
TRBV19	TRBJ2-2	-	TRBD1	CASSIAKQGSGELFF	TGTGCCAGTAGTATAGCAAAACAGGGGTCCGGGGAGCTGTTTTTT
TRBV27	TRBJ2-5	-	TRBD1	CASSSGTGEWETQYF	TGTGCCAGCAGTTCCGGGACAGGGGAATGGGAGACCCAGTACTTC
TRBV7-9	TRBJ2-7	-	-	CASSPQGLSYEQYF	TGTGCCAGCAGCCCACAGGGTCTCTCCTACGAGCAGTACTTC
TRBV6-1	TRBJ2-7	-	TRBD2	CASNLLAVSYEQYF	TGTGCCAGCAATTTACTAGCGGTTTCCTACGAGCAGTACTTC
TRBV6-5	TRBJ2-7	once	TRBD1	CASSSGTGAYKQYF	TGTGCCAGCAGTTCAGGGACAGGGGCCTACAAGCAGTACTTC
TRBV11-2	TRBJ1-4	few	-	CASSPDGNEKLFF	TGTGCCAGCAGCCCAGACGGGAATGAAAAACTGTTTTTT
TRBV5-1	TRBJ2-2	-	TRBD1	CASSLEQGAGELFF	TGCGCCAGCAGCTTGGAACAGGGGGCCGGGGAGCTGTTTTTT
TRBV6-6	TRBJ2-5	-	-	CASSVRGSWETQYF	TGTGCCAGCAGTGTAAGGGGGAGTTGGGAGACCCAGTACTTC
TRBV7-6	TRBJ2-5	-	-	CASSLGGLAETQYF	TGTGCCAGCAGCTTAGGAGGGCTCGCAGAGACCCAGTACTTC
TRBV6-5	TRBJ2-7	-	TRBD1	CASSTRQGAYEQYF	TGTGCCAGCAGTACAAGACAGGGGGCCTACGAGCAGTACTTC
TRBV4-2	TRBJ2-2	-	-	CASSLDRRQDGRELFF	TGTGCCAGCAGCCTCGATCGAAGACAGGATGGCCGGGAGCTGTTTTTT
TRBV6-1	TRBJ2-7	-	TRBD1	CASSLQGARYEQYF	TGTGCCAGCAGCCTACAGGGGGCGCGATACGAGCAGTACTTC
TRBV9	TRBJ2-7	-	-	CASSVGISTGSSYEQYF	TGTGCCAGCAGCGTAGGAATTTCAACAGGATCCTCCTACGAGCAGTACTTC
TRBV6-7	TRBJ1-6	-	TRBD1	CASSYYDRGRNSPLHF	TGTGCCAGCAGTTACTACGACAGGGGGCGGAATTCACCCCTCCACTTT
TRBV27	TRBJ2-5	-	TRBD2	CASSLLAGVLETQYF	TGTGCCAGCAGTTTGCTAGCGGGAGTGCTAGAGACCCAGTACTTC
TRBV11-2	TRBJ2-3	-	-	CASSPKGGVRAVPDTQYF	TGTGCCAGCAGCCCCAAGGGGGGGGTTCGGGCAGTACCAGATACGCAGTATTTT
TRBV19	TRBJ1-2	few	-	CASGWGQGVF	TGTGCCAGTGGCTGGGGCCAGGGCGTCTTC
TRBV2	TRBJ2-5	-	-	CASSAIGAGPKETQYF	TGTGCCAGCAGCGCTATCGGGGCGGGGCCGAAAGAGACCCAGTACTTC
TRBV6-1	TRBJ2-7	-	TRBD1	CASMGNGQGSWEQYF	TGTGCCAGCATGGGAAACGGACAGGGGTCCTGGGAGCAGTACTTC
TRBV18	TRBJ2-7	-	-	CASSPFRGEVGTYEQYF	TGTGCCAGCTCACCATTTAGGGGTGAGGTCGGAACCTACGAGCAGTACTTC
TRBV30	TRBJ1-2	once	TRBD1	CAWSRDSPYGYTF	TGTGCCTGGAGTCGGGACAGCCCCTATGGCTACACCTTC
TRBV12-5	TRBJ2-1	-	-	CASGPSGYNEQFF	TGTGCTAGTGGCCCGTCGGGCTACAATGAGCAGTTCTTC
TRBV19	TRBJ2-4	-	TRBD1	CASRMRTGALNIQYF	TGTGCCAGTAGAATGAGGACAGGGGCGTTAAACATTCAGTACTTC
TRBV6-5	TRBJ2-1	-	TRBD2	CASSSSDSGRRNEQFF	TGTGCCAGCAGTTCCTCCGATAGCGGGAGGCGGAATGAGCAGTTCTTC
TRBV11-2	TRBJ2-1	once	-	CASSPEAVGEQFF	TGTGCCAGCAGCCCCGAGGCAGTCGGGGAGCAGTTCTTC
TRBV18	TRBJ2-4	few	-	CASSPPDRENIQYF	TGTGCCAGCTCCCCTCCCGACAGAGAAAACATTCAGTACTTC
TRBV19	TRBJ1-5	-	-	CASTGFQPRSEPQHF	TGTGCCAGTACTGGGTTTCAGCCTAGGAGTGAGCCCCAGCATTTT